The next 31 T cell receptor beta chains were all read from a single sample in a study of T cells in Graves' hyperthyroidism and ophthalmopathy. Amplification targeted TCR beta CDR3 regions from RNA transcripts. Initially, a first-round RT-PCR of the TCR CDR3 employed the HTBI primer set. TCRdb itself ran the multiplex PCR reads through MiXCR, one entry per CDR3 protein. This sample has some 510,000 distinct CDR3 sequences; around 21% occur once, and the top ten carry 26%. The source material was blood. The receptors were gathered from a man aged 18 to 30 with Graves' hyperthyroidism.

The table lists this clonotype with many counts. This chain links TRBV18 with TRBJ1-1; possible D gene TRBD1, 5 bases. The germline gives CDR1 KGHSH, CDR2 LQKENI. Trimming removed 0 bases at V and 5 bases at J, with 10 bases between. The CDR3 contains 14 residues. CDR3 sequence: CASSPPRGETEAFF. The CDR3 region has the DNA TGTGCCAGCTCACCACCTAGGGGTGAGACTGAAGCTTTCTTT. The entire variable domain, with the rest obtained from reference TRBV18 and TRBJ1-1, is as follows: NAGVMQNPRHLVRRRGQEARLRCSPMKGHSHVYWYRQLPEEGLKFMVYLQKENIIDESGMPKERFSAEFPKEGPSILRIQQVVRGDSAAYFCASSPPRGETEAFFGQGTRLTVV.

The sample holds many counts of this clonotype. The chain carries TRBV2 and TRBJ1-2, with 8 bases fitting TRBD1. V was clipped by 3 bases and J by 2 bases; unmatched bases: 5. Germline CDR1 is SNHLY and CDR2 is FYNNEI. The CDR3 contains 15 residues. The CDR3 bases are TGTGCCAGCAGTGATGCCAGGGGGCAGAACTATGGCTACACCTTC. Encoded protein: CASSDARGQNYGYTF.

This chain connects TRBV12-3 or TRBV12-4 to TRBJ2-1, with D perhaps assigned TRBD1 or TRBD2 (6 bases each). Trimming removed 8 bases at V and 7 bases at J, with 12 bases between. There are 12 residues in the CDR3. The CDR3 here is CASRRGTNEQFF. The CDR3 nucleotides read TGTGCCAGCCGGAGGGGGACAAATGAGCAGTTCTTC.

This clonotype appeared many times. This rearrangement joins TRBV5-1 to TRBJ2-7; D unresolved. V lost 0 bases to trimming and J lost 9 bases, with 19 bases between them. Germline values: CDR1 SGHRS, CDR2 YFSETQ. This CDR3 is built from 15 residues. The CDR3 sequence: CASSLAGTLSVGQYF. The CDR3 DNA reads as TGCGCCAGCAGCTTGGCCGGAACCCTATCCGTTGGGCAGTACTTC.

The chain couples TRBV28 to TRBJ2-7, with D perhaps matching TRBD1 (5 bases). Trimming left V 4 bases short and J 4 bases short, with 26 bases between. The CDR3 covers 18 residues. Germline CDR1 reads MDHEN; CDR2 reads SYDVKM. The CDR3 region is CASSSPILRQAGKYEQYF. The CDR3 nucleotides are TGTGCCAGCAGTTCCCCAATTTTAAGACAAGCAGGGAAATACGAGCAGTACTTC.

The rearrangement uses TRBV12-3 or TRBV12-4 and TRBJ1-1; D perhaps matches TRBD1 (6 bases). V dropped 7 bases and J dropped 0 bases, with 12 bases sitting between them. CDR3 length equals 14 residues. CDR3 in DNA: TGTGCCAGCACCGGGGGGCGGGTGAACACTGAAGCTTTCTTT. Residues: CASTGGRVNTEAFF.

This clonotype was picked up many times. J is TRBJ2-5 and V is TRBV5-5; perhaps D is TRBD1 or TRBD2 (6 bases each). Trimming removed 1 base at V and 2 bases at J, with 12 bases between. The CDR3 covers 15 residues. Per germline, CDR1 SGHKS and CDR2 YYEKEE (reference sequence). The CDR3 sequence: CASSLLQGRQETQYF. The CDR3 region has the DNA TGTGCCAGCAGCTTGCTCCAGGGGAGGCAAGAGACCCAGTACTTC.

There are many counts of this clonotype. The chain combines TRBV15 with TRBJ2-2; TRBD1 matches at 8 bases. The CDR3 totals 15 residues. Germline lookup yields CDR1 LNHNV and CDR2 YYDKDF (reference sequence). After removal of 9 bases from V and 0 bases from J, the junction contained 6 bases not matched to a gene. The DNA for the CDR3 is TGTGCCACAGCGACAGGGGCAGCGAACACCGGGGAGCTGTTTTTT. It specifies CATATGAANTGELFF.

V gene TRBV29-1 combines with J gene TRBJ2-7; 11 bases map to TRBD1. This CDR3 spans 18 amino acids. Trimming removed 1 base from V and 9 bases from J; junction bases left unmatched: 20. Germline CDR1 SQVTM, CDR2 ANQGSEA. The CDR3 nucleotides read TGCAGCGTTGAAGGGACAGGGGGCGATTATTCTCTCCTACGTGGGCAGTACTTC. This codes for CSVEGTGGDYSLLRGQYF.

Only a few counts were recorded for this clonotype. The rearrangement links TRBV28 to TRBJ1-5, with a tentative D call TRBD1 (5 bases). V lost 7 bases and J 4 bases, leaving 14 bases between the germline ends. The CDR3 covers 14 residues. The germline gives CDR1 MDHEN, CDR2 SYDVKM. CDR3 coding DNA: TGTGCCAGCAATTCCCCAGGGTCGAATCAGCCCCAGCATTTT. It encodes CASNSPGSNQPQHF.

This clonotype was observed at least ten times. The chain employs TRBV2 and TRBJ2-2; possibly TRBD1 or TRBD2 for D (5 bases each). The CDR3 has 15 amino acids. Trimming removed 6 bases at V and 2 bases at J, with 13 bases between. Per the germline V gene, CDR1 is SNHLY and CDR2 is FYNNEI. CDR3 loop: CASSRRDGNTGELFF. Written as DNA, the CDR3 is TGTGCCAGCAGCAGAAGGGACGGTAACACCGGGGAGCTGTTTTTT.

This clonotype has a handful of counts. This chain joins TRBV20-1 and TRBJ2-7, with TRBD1 as a possible D gene (6 bases). Germline V gene data show CDR1 as DFQATT and CDR2 as SNEGSKA (reference sequence). The CDR3 runs to 14 residues. V lost 6 bases to trimming and J lost 0 bases, with 15 bases between them. Written as DNA, the CDR3 is TGCAGTGCCTCCGGAACAGGGAGCTCCTACGAGCAGTACTTC. Encoded protein: CSASGTGSSYEQYF.

This clonotype was picked up many times. The chain uses TRBV15 and TRBJ2-5; D possibly uses TRBD1 or TRBD2 (6 bases each). V gave up 4 bases and J gave up 4 bases, with 10 bases separating them. This CDR3 is 13 amino acids long. Germline V gene data show CDR1 as LNHNV and CDR2 as YYDKDF (reference sequence). The CDR3 coding sequence is TGTGCCACCAGCACGGGGGCGGGAGAGACCCAGTACTTC. Residues: CATSTGAGETQYF.

This clonotype occurred many times. Given the absence of the conserved phenylalanine or tryptophan at the CDR3 end, a read error is likely. The V and J genes are TRBV11-1 and TRBJ1-1, with 9 bases matching TRBD1. Trimming cost V 3 bases and J 8 bases; bases outside gene matches: 7. The length of the CDR3 is 14 residues. Germline assignment: CDR1 SGHAT and CDR2 FQDESV (reference sequence). The CDR3: CASSFDGTGKEAFS. The CDR3 DNA reads TGTGCCAGCAGCTTCGACGGGACAGGGAAGGAAGCTTTCTCT.

This clonotype was recorded at least ten times. The chain links TRBV12-5 to TRBJ2-2; perhaps D is TRBD1 or TRBD2 (5 bases each). Germline lookup yields CDR1 LGHNT and CDR2 FRNRAP. The CDR3 has 17 residues. V shed 0 bases and J shed 7 bases, with 18 bases lying between them. Written as DNA, the CDR3 is TGTGCTAGTGGTTTGGTACTACCGGGGCAGGGAAACGGGGAGCTGTTTTTT. Its protein is CASGLVLPGQGNGELFF.

This chain links TRBV20-1 with TRBJ1-5, with D hard to call. Germline V gene data show CDR1 as DFQATT and CDR2 as SNEGSKA (reference sequence). V lost 0 bases to trimming and J lost 5 bases, with 17 bases between them. This CDR3 region has 16 residues. As DNA, the CDR3 is TGCAGTGCTAGAGATGTAGTACGAGGCTTGGATCAGCCCCAGCATTTT. Protein product: CSARDVVRGLDQPQHF.

This clonotype has a count of ten or more. The V and J genes are TRBV19 and TRBJ1-2; no clear D gene. Trimming shortened V by 3 bases and J by 8 bases, and 7 bases separated the two germline ends. Per germline, CDR1 LNHDA and CDR2 SQIVND (reference sequence). This CDR3 region has 11 residues. CDR3 sequence (DNA): TGTGCCAGTAGTATTGGTCGGGGCTACACCTTC. Protein sequence: CASSIGRGYTF.

The table lists this clonotype with many counts. The genes are TRBV11-2 and TRBJ1-5; no clear D gene. V was clipped by 5 bases and J by 3 bases, with 5 bases between them. CDR1 SGHAT and CDR2 FQNNGV come from the germline V gene. The CDR3 spans 12 residues. The CDR3 DNA sequence: TGTGCCAGCAGCGACGTCAATCAGCCCCAGCATTTT. This sequence encodes CASSDVNQPQHF.

This clonotype was counted only a few times. DNA for the CDR3: TGTGCCAGCAGTTCAGCGGACAGTACCTACGAGCAGTACTTC. Protein: CASSSADSTYEQYF. The chain links TRBV27 to TRBJ2-7; perhaps TRBD1 as D (6 bases). Trimming removed 4 bases from V and 2 bases from J, with 12 bases in between. The CDR3 is 14 residues long. In germline, CDR1 is MNHEY, CDR2 SMNVEV (reference sequence).

There are many counts of this clonotype. The rearrangement joins TRBV28 to TRBJ1-5; TRBD1 matches at 9 bases. V was pared by 6 bases and J by 3 bases, with 6 bases of the junction left unmatched. CDR3 length: 15 residues. Germline V gives CDR1 MDHEN, CDR2 SYDVKM. In DNA, the CDR3 is TGTGCCAGCAGCCGCAACAGGGGGCTCAATCAGCCCCAGCATTTT. This sequence encodes CASSRNRGLNQPQHF. Looking up the rest from reference TRBV28 and TRBJ1-5 gives the full variable domain: DVKVTQSSRYLVKRTGEKVFLECVQDMDHENMFWYRQDPGLGLRLIYFSYDVKMKEKGDIPEGYSVSREKKERFSLILESASTNQTSMYLCASSRNRGLNQPQHFGDGTRLSIL.

This clonotype was recorded a few times. The chain uses TRBV7-6 and TRBJ1-1, with a possible D match to TRBD1 (5 bases). With 4 bases removed from V and 5 bases from J, the gap between germline ends came to 8 bases. CDR1 is SGHVS and CDR2 is FNYEAQ in the germline V gene. The CDR3 spans 12 residues. CDR3 nucleotides: TGTGCCAGCAGCTCAGGGCATACTGAAGCTTTCTTT. Protein: CASSSGHTEAFF.

This clonotype was seen ten or more times. The chain couples TRBV6-1 to TRBJ2-7, with 8 positions matching TRBD1. The CDR3 has 13 amino acids. V lost 6 bases and J lost 2; bases outside the gene matches: 3. Germline CDR1 is MNHNS and CDR2 is SASEGT. The CDR3 nucleotides are TGTGCCAGCAGGGGGGGACAGGCCTACGAGCAGTACTTC. Residues: CASRGGQAYEQYF.

This clonotype showed up just a few times. This chain links TRBV20-1 with TRBJ2-7; D uncertain. This CDR3 has 12 residues. Looked up from germline, CDR1 is DFQATT and CDR2 is SNEGSKA (reference sequence). The V gene lost 1 base and the J gene lost 3 bases, with 7 bases spanning the gap. The CDR3 loop is CSARVGNYEQYF. Written as DNA, the CDR3 is TGCAGTGCTAGAGTCGGAAACTACGAGCAGTACTTC.

On this clonotype: Being one base from a much bigger clone, this may be a read error. The DNA of the CDR3 is TGTGCCTGCCAGGGGGCCGCCCAGCCCCAGCAGTTT. The encoded protein is CACQGAAQPQQF. This sequence joins TRBV28 and TRBJ1-5; TRBD1 matches at 8 bases. This CDR3 region has 12 residues. Germline assignment: CDR1 MDHEN and CDR2 SYDVKM.

This chain connects TRBV7-8 to TRBJ2-2, with a weak D call TRBD1 (5 bases). V was shortened by 2 bases and J by 6 bases, with 19 bases between the two germline ends. CDR1 is SGHVS and CDR2 is FQNEAQ in the germline V gene. The length of the CDR3 is 17 residues. The CDR3: CASSLLDLQGPAGELFF. The CDR3 DNA follows: TGTGCCAGCAGCTTACTAGACCTCCAGGGTCCGGCCGGGGAGCTGTTTTTT.

V gene TRBV28 combines with J gene TRBJ2-7; D remains ambiguous. The CDR3 sequence is 13 residues long. CDR1 and CDR2 (germline): MDHEN, SYDVKM. Trimming pared 1 base from V and 2 bases from J, leaving 6 bases between. The CDR3 sequence is CASSLYTAYEQYF. The CDR3, as DNA: TGTGCCAGCAGTTTATATACCGCCTACGAGCAGTACTTC.

This clonotype has a count of ten or more. The chain is built from TRBV20-1 and TRBJ2-7; weak D call: TRBD1 (5 bases). This CDR3 region has 15 residues. Germline V gene lookup returns CDR1 DFQATT and CDR2 SNEGSKA (reference sequence). The V end lost 0 bases, the J end lost 3 bases, and 15 bases lay between the germline ends. This CDR3 reads CSARDRVGPDYEQYF. The DNA for the CDR3 is TGCAGTGCTAGAGATCGTGTGGGGCCGGACTACGAGCAGTACTTC.

This clonotype was detected ten times or more. CDR3 in amino acids: CASIPRPNTEAFF. In DNA form, the CDR3 reads TGTGCCAGCATTCCCCGACCCAACACTGAAGCTTTCTTT. V gene TRBV28 combines with J gene TRBJ1-1, with D hard to call. CDR3 size: 13 residues. Germline V gene lookup returns CDR1 MDHEN and CDR2 SYDVKM. Trimming took off 7 bases at V and 2 bases at J, with 11 bases between the two ends.

This clonotype came up many times. CDR3: CASNPVAGNFGGYTF. The CDR3 DNA is TGTGCCAGTAACCCGGTCGCAGGGAATTTCGGTGGCTACACCTTC. This chain links TRBV19 with TRBJ1-2; D possibly corresponds to TRBD1 (5 bases). CDR3 length: 15 amino acids. V lost 7 bases and J lost 7, with 22 bases in between. Germline V lookup: CDR1 LNHDA, CDR2 SQIVND (reference sequence).

In this sample, this clonotype turned up many times. The J gene is TRBJ1-6, the V gene TRBV6-1; D call uncertain. The CDR3 runs to 14 residues. Germline CDR1 and CDR2: MNHNS and SASEGT. V was shortened by 3 bases and J by 8 bases, with 11 bases between the two germline ends. The CDR3 sequence: CASSDEGYYSPLHF. The CDR3 coding sequence is TGTGCCAGCAGTGATGAGGGTTACTATTCACCCCTCCACTTT.

This clonotype was counted ten times or more. This chain connects TRBV12-3 or TRBV12-4 to TRBJ1-5; TRBD1 might be the D (5 bases). V was cut by 6 bases and J by 5 bases, with 17 bases left in between. CDR3 length equals 15 residues. The CDR3, as DNA: TGTGCCAGCAGCCTGGGAATTCTGGGGCATCAGCCCCAGCATTTT. Translated, it gives CASSLGILGHQPQHF.